These 17 T cell receptor beta chains were sequenced from one sample in a study of blood T cell repertoires in COVID-19. Repertoires were generated with immunoSEQ multiplex PCR, while TCRdb's copy carries only in-frame clones and drops some. The repertoire holds around 70,000 clones, with roughly 84% as singletons. The sample taken for sequencing was peripheral blood. Receptors originate from a man aged 50 or older with acute or convalescent COVID-19.

The rearrangement uses TRBV3-1 (or the pseudogene TRBV3-2) and TRBJ2-5; D is uncertain. Germline V gives CDR1 LGHDT, CDR2 YNNKEL (reference sequence). The ends were cut back, 1 base at V and 0 bases at J, with 6 bases in the middle. The length of the CDR3 is 14 residues. In nucleotides, the CDR3 is TGTGCCAGCAGCCAAGTACAGTACCAAGAGACCCAGTACTTC. Amino acid sequence: CASSQVQYQETQYF.

This clone was counted only a few times. V usage is TRBV6-5 and J usage is TRBJ1-2; 11 nucleotides match TRBD1. V shed 3 bases, J shed 6 bases, and the junction held 6 bases outside the gene matches. The CDR3 covers 15 residues. The germline V gene encodes CDR1 MNHEY and CDR2 SVGAGI. Written as DNA, the CDR3 is TGTGCCAGCAGTTATGGACAGGGGGCGCTGAATGGCTACACCTTC. It yields the protein CASSYGQGALNGYTF.

This chain joins TRBV15 and TRBJ1-2; a weak D match, TRBD1 (6 bases). This CDR3 comprises 13 residues. Germline CDR1 reads LNHNV; CDR2 reads YYDKDF (reference sequence). Trimming stripped 7 bases from V and 5 bases from J, with 14 bases between. This CDR3 reads CATNRERGYGYTF. In DNA, the CDR3 is TGTGCCACCAACAGGGAAAGGGGATATGGCTACACCTTC.

This clone was picked up a small number of times. The V gene is TRBV19, the J gene TRBJ1-5; D may be TRBD1 (6 bases). V was trimmed by 1 base and J by 3 bases, leaving 10 bases between them. Germline V gene sequence: CDR1 LNHDA, CDR2 SQIVND (reference sequence). This CDR3 has 15 amino acids. CDR3 sequence: CASSIGGQNNQPQHF. In DNA, the CDR3 is TGTGCCAGTAGTATAGGGGGACAAAACAATCAGCCCCAGCATTTT.

This rearrangement joins TRBV10-3 to TRBJ2-3; TRBD1 might be the D (5 bases). The ends were cut back, 8 bases at V and 2 bases at J, with 14 bases in the middle. The CDR3 runs to 14 residues. CDR1 is ENHRY and CDR2 is SYGVKD in the germline V gene. Here the CDR3 DNA reads TGTGCCATCGGGCCCGCAGGGTACACAGATACGCAGTATTTT. This gives the protein CAIGPAGYTDTQYF.

This chain links TRBV5-1 with TRBJ2-3; 11 nucleotides line up with TRBD1. Germline lookup yields CDR1 SGHRS and CDR2 YFSETQ. CDR3 length equals 18 residues. The ends lost 3 bases at V and 4 bases at J; junction bases unmatched: 13. This chain's CDR3 is CASSSAGGWTGGADTQYF. CDR3 DNA sequence: TGCGCCAGCAGCTCCGCGGGGGGCTGGACAGGGGGCGCAGATACGCAGTATTTT.

V gene TRBV5-5 combines with J gene TRBJ1-4, with TRBD1 identical over 7 bases. V was clipped by 3 bases and J by 6 bases; unmatched bases: 5. The CDR3 covers 14 residues. Germline loops: CDR1 SGHKS, CDR2 YYEKEE (reference sequence). The DNA of the CDR3 is TGTGCCAGCAGCTCCGGGACAGCGGATGAAAAACTGTTTTTT. Translated, it gives CASSSGTADEKLFF.

The chain employs TRBV5-8 and TRBJ2-3; 8 bases match TRBD1. This CDR3 has 16 residues. From germline, CDR1 is SGHTS and CDR2 YDEGEE. The J segment lost 3 bases and the V segment lost 4 bases, leaving 10 bases of the junction unmatched. The CDR3 sequence is CASSARQGFGTDTQYF. CDR3 DNA: TGTGCCAGCAGCGCCAGACAGGGGTTTGGTACAGATACGCAGTATTTT.

V gene TRBV4-1 combines with J gene TRBJ2-7; the match to TRBD1 covers 8 bases. V lost 2 bases and J lost 6; bases outside the gene matches: 3. Germline assignment: CDR1 MGHRA and CDR2 YSYEKL. This CDR3 has 13 residues. The CDR3 reads CASSQPDRGEQYF. Here the CDR3 DNA reads TGCGCCAGCAGCCAACCCGACAGGGGCGAGCAGTACTTC.

The V call is TRBV28, the J call TRBJ2-4; D is undetermined. The CDR3 covers 15 residues. The germline gives CDR1 MDHEN, CDR2 SYDVKM. Trimming removed 1 base from V and 0 bases from J, with 7 bases in between. The CDR3 sequence: CASSLFSQAKNIQYF. The DNA of the CDR3 is TGTGCCAGCAGTTTATTCTCACAAGCCAAAAACATTCAGTACTTC.

The V gene is TRBV19, the J gene TRBJ1-1; 7 bases map to TRBD1. Per germline, CDR1 LNHDA and CDR2 SQIVND (reference sequence). J gave up 0 bases and V 8 bases, and 6 bases lay outside the gene matches. The length of the CDR3 is 14 residues. The DNA for the CDR3 is TGTGCCAGTTCTATCGGACAGGTGAACACTGAAGCTTTCTTT. It encodes CASSIGQVNTEAFF.

The CDR3 DNA reads TGTGCCAGCAGTTTGTCCGGGAACACTGAAGCTTTCTTT. This sequence encodes CASSLSGNTEAFF. The chain is built from TRBV11-3 and TRBJ1-1; no clear D. The ends were cut back, 6 bases at V and 1 base at J, with 9 bases in the middle. This CDR3 region has 13 residues. Germline V gene data show CDR1 as SGHNT and CDR2 as YENEEA.

The chain is built from TRBV25-1 and TRBJ2-7; a weak D match, TRBD2 (5 bases). V lost 1 base and J 0 bases, leaving 10 bases between the germline ends. In germline, CDR1 is MGHDK, CDR2 SYGVNS. The CDR3 sequence is 15 residues long. The CDR3: CASSESGYSSYEQYF. CDR3 DNA sequence: TGTGCCAGCAGTGAATCGGGGTACAGCTCCTACGAGCAGTACTTC.

V gene TRBV12-5 combines with J gene TRBJ2-7; possibly TRBD1 for D (5 bases). CDR3 size: 14 residues. The germline gives CDR1 LGHNT, CDR2 FRNRAP. The V end was cut by 5 bases, the J end by 1 base, with 12 bases between. The DNA of the CDR3 is TGTGCTAGTGGTGGGATTAAGGGGTCCTACGAGCAGTACTTC. This codes for CASGGIKGSYEQYF.

The genes are TRBV30 and TRBJ2-1, with 8 bases matching TRBD2. V dropped 4 bases and J dropped 9; count of bases not matched to a gene: 11. Germline V gene sequence: CDR1 GTSNPN, CDR2 SVGIG (reference sequence). The CDR3 is 14 amino acids. The CDR3 bases are TGTGCCTGGACTAAGGGCGGGAGCGGGGGTGAGCAGTTCTTC. It codes for CAWTKGGSGGEQFF.

The chain uses TRBV11-1 and TRBJ2-1, with 9 bases that match TRBD2. V trimming: 1 base; J trimming: 5 bases; junction bases outside the gene matches: 3. Germline CDR1 reads SGHAT; CDR2 reads FQDESV (reference sequence). The CDR3 has 15 amino acids. CDR3 sequence reads: CASSLGAGGNNEQFF. CDR3 nucleotides: TGTGCCAGCAGCTTAGGGGCGGGAGGGAACAATGAGCAGTTCTTC.

The chain joins TRBV21-1 to TRBJ2-2; the table calls TRBD1, which could not be checked here. TRBV21-1 is assigned pseudogene status. The CDR3 covers 15 residues. CDR3: CASSKDRGGTGELFF. The CDR3 DNA sequence: TGTGCCAGCAGCAAGGACAGGGGCGGCACCGGGGAGCTGTTTTTT.